These 17 T cell receptor beta chains originate from one sample sequenced in a study of early T cells in non-severe SARS-CoV-2 infection. TCRdb reanalysed the 5' RACE reads using MiXCR and keeps one entry per CDR3 protein. Among fewer than 55,000 distinct CDR3 sequences listed, approximately 10% were seen once. Sequenced sample: whole blood. The origin of the receptors is an adult who was a healthcare worker with PCR-confirmed SARS-CoV-2 infection or an uninfected control (not recorded which).

The rearrangement links TRBV4-2 to TRBJ1-4, with D perhaps TRBD1 (5 bases). The germline V and J ends were trimmed by 2 bases and 0 bases, with 22 bases remaining between them. This CDR3 has 20 amino acids. The germline CDR1 and CDR2 sequences are LGHNA and YNFKEQ. In DNA, the CDR3 is TGTGCCAGCAGCCAACCTCTAACTTGGGGCAGAGAATCAACTAATGAAAAACTGTTTTTT. Protein sequence: CASSQPLTWGRESTNEKLFF.

This clonotype was counted only a few times. The V gene is TRBV7-2, the J gene TRBJ1-3; 7 nucleotides agree with TRBD1. The CDR3 sequence is 18 residues long. V gave up 1 base and J gave up 5 bases; unmatched junction bases: 14. The germline gives CDR1 SGHTA, CDR2 FQGNSA. The CDR3 sequence: CASSLGGTAYHPRNTIYF. Here the CDR3 DNA reads TGTGCCAGCAGCTTAGGGGGGACAGCGTACCATCCCCGAAACACCATATATTTT.

The gene calls are TRBV28 and TRBJ2-5, with 7 positions matching TRBD2. The germline CDR1 and CDR2 sequences are MDHEN and SYDVKM. This CDR3 is built from 15 residues. Trimming at V came to 3 bases and at J to 3 bases, leaving 7 bases not matched to a gene. In nucleotides, the CDR3 is TGTGCCAGCAGTTTGGGGGGGAGGCGTGAAGAGACCCAGTACTTC. Translated: CASSLGGRREETQYF.

This clonotype occurred many times. The chain is built from TRBV18 and TRBJ1-2; D may be TRBD1 (5 bases). This CDR3 has 14 amino acids. Trimming pared 3 bases from V and 3 bases from J, leaving 11 bases between. Germline V lookup: CDR1 KGHSH, CDR2 LQKENI. The CDR3 nucleotides are TGTGCCAGCTCACCTACGGGGACTGACTATGGCTACACCTTC. The encoded protein is CASSPTGTDYGYTF.

This clonotype has just a few counts. V gene TRBV4-2 combines with J gene TRBJ1-2, with D maybe TRBD1 (5 bases). Germline CDR1 is LGHNA and CDR2 is YNFKEQ. The CDR3 totals 15 residues. Trimming took 0 bases from V and 7 from J, leaving 15 bases between them. CDR3 protein: CASSQELGQGGGYTF. CDR3 DNA sequence: TGTGCCAGCAGCCAAGAATTAGGGCAGGGAGGTGGCTACACCTTC.

As for this clonotype: A read error may produce the germline difference seen at one junction end. The genes are TRBV19 and TRBJ2-3; 12 nucleotides align to TRBD2. The CDR3 is made up of 19 amino acids. The germline V gene has CDR1 LNHDA and CDR2 SQIVND (reference sequence). CDR3 in DNA: TGTGTCAGTAGTATTACTAGCGGGGGGTCCTCACCCCCCACAGATACGCAGTATTTT. Its translation is CVSSITSGGSSPPTDTQYF.

CDR3 loop: CASIGGIKNIQYF. CDR3 coding DNA: TGTGCCAGCATAGGGGGGATCAAAAACATTCAGTACTTC. The V and J genes are TRBV6-1 and TRBJ2-4; D may match TRBD1 or TRBD2 (6 bases each). The ends were cut back, 7 bases at V and 3 bases at J, with 10 bases in the middle. This CDR3 has 13 residues. Germline lookup yields CDR1 MNHNS and CDR2 SASEGT.

This clonotype was counted at least ten times. J is TRBJ1-2 and V is TRBV7-3, with D perhaps matching TRBD1 (5 bases). Trimming cost V 9 bases and J 0 bases, with 8 bases left between them. CDR3 length equals 12 residues. The germline V gene encodes CDR1 SGHTA and CDR2 FQGTGA. As DNA, the CDR3 is TGTGCCAGTGGGGACGCTAACTATGGCTACACCTTC. Its protein product is CASGDANYGYTF.

This clonotype was observed at least ten times. This chain connects TRBV4-1 to TRBJ2-5, with TRBD2 matching 11 bases. The germline CDR1 and CDR2 sequences are MGHRA and YSYEKL. The CDR3 runs 19 residues. With V trimmed by 0 bases and J by 2 bases, 11 bases remained unmatched. CDR3 coding DNA: TGCGCCAGCAGCCAAGATGGGACTAGCGGAGATTGGGCTCAAGAGACCCAGTACTTC. Its protein is CASSQDGTSGDWAQETQYF.

This clonotype was picked up a small number of times. This chain joins TRBV29-1 and TRBJ2-1; D remains unclear. The CDR3 has 14 amino acids. The V and J ends lost 2 bases and 1 base respectively, with 9 bases between them. The V gene's germline CDR1 is SQVTM and CDR2 ANQGSEA. The DNA for the CDR3 is TGCAGCGTTGAAAGTCCGAGGTCCTACAATGAGCAGTTCTTC. It yields the protein CSVESPRSYNEQFF.

This clonotype was observed many times. The rearrangement joins TRBV7-6 to TRBJ1-2; 7 bases are a match to TRBD1. This CDR3 comprises 16 residues. The V gene end was trimmed by 5 bases and the J gene end by 3 bases; junction bases not matched to a gene: 12. The germline CDR1 and CDR2 sequences are SGHVS and FNYEAQ. CDR3 loop: CASSPRGGRGDYGYTF. The CDR3 DNA is TGTGCCAGCAGCCCAAGGGGCGGCAGGGGGGACTATGGCTACACCTTC.

V and J are TRBV20-1 and TRBJ2-7, with TRBD2 matching 11 bases. Trimming at V came to 3 bases and at J to 7 bases, leaving 14 bases not matched to a gene. This CDR3 has 16 residues. Looked up from germline, CDR1 is DFQATT and CDR2 is SNEGSKA (reference sequence). CDR3 sequence (DNA): TGCAGTGCTAGGCGACTACTAGCGGGAGTAACGGGGGAGCAGTACTTC. Its protein product is CSARRLLAGVTGEQYF.

This clonotype was seen only a few times. The rearrangement uses TRBV5-1 and TRBJ1-1; no clear D gene. CDR3 length: 15 amino acids. CDR1 is SGHRS and CDR2 is YFSETQ in the germline V gene. The germline V and J ends were trimmed by 4 bases and 3 bases, with 16 bases remaining between them. CDR3 region: CASSLSQGMDTEAFF. The CDR3 coding sequence is TGCGCCAGCAGCCTGTCCCAAGGGATGGACACTGAAGCTTTCTTT.

This clonotype was observed a few times. The chain is built from TRBV6-5 and TRBJ2-7; D could derive from TRBD1 or TRBD2 (5 bases each). CDR1 MNHEY and CDR2 SVGAGI come from the germline V gene. This CDR3 region has 17 residues. Trimming cost V 7 bases and J 3 bases, with 25 bases left between them. This CDR3 is CASTPGPFGDSDYEQYF. Here the CDR3 DNA reads TGTGCCAGCACCCCGGGACCCTTCGGGGATAGCGACTACGAGCAGTACTTC.

This clonotype was seen more than once but under ten times. This chain uses TRBV7-6 with TRBJ1-3; D perhaps matches TRBD1 (5 bases). The germline V gene has CDR1 SGHVS and CDR2 FNYEAQ. The length of the CDR3 is 16 residues. Trimming left V 5 bases short and J 0 bases short, with 14 bases between. CDR3: CASSGSGTLSGNTIYF. CDR3 nucleotide sequence: TGTGCCAGCAGCGGTTCCGGGACCCTCTCTGGAAACACCATATATTTT.

There are many counts of this clonotype. This chain connects TRBV5-6 to TRBJ1-2, with 8 bases fitting TRBD1. With V trimmed by 4 bases and J by 2 bases, 7 bases remained unmatched. CDR1 and CDR2 (germline): SGHDT, YYEEEE. The length of the CDR3 is 15 residues. In DNA form, the CDR3 reads TGTGCCAGCAGCCCGCAGACAGGGGCGAACTATGGCTACACCTTC. This translates into CASSPQTGANYGYTF.

This clonotype was observed a few times. The chain recombines TRBV18 with TRBJ1-5; D is unclear. Trimming stripped 3 bases from V and 2 bases from J, with 17 bases between. Germline loops: CDR1 KGHSH, CDR2 LQKENI. This CDR3 is 17 amino acids long. The CDR3 sequence is CASSPLFFAGGNQPQHF. DNA for the CDR3: TGTGCCAGCTCACCTCTTTTTTTTGCTGGCGGCAATCAGCCCCAGCATTTT.